This TCR beta chain was sequenced during a study of T cell responses to AZD1222 COVID-19 vaccine (dated by TCRdb to the early 2020s). For context, the study as a whole: AZD1222 recipients with second doses at about 4 weeks or about 12 weeks were pooled, because spike-specific TCR depth and breadth did not differ between schedules. TCR sequencing covered 233 trial participants: approximately 200 given two doses of AZD1222 and 26 given two doses of MenACWY control vaccine. Trial participants were enrolled by age into subgroups of 18-55, 56-69 and 70-plus years, and 148, 28 and 57 TCR-sequenced participants, respectively, were included in these subgroups.

Here is what the overall study found, with its caveats: Because no day 14 peak-response samples were available, repertoires were characterized only after the peak T cell response. Only six AZD1222 recipients were SARS-CoV-2 seropositive at baseline, limiting conclusions about previously exposed vaccinees. The vaccine-associated CD4 TCRs covered the entire spike protein, and the dominant responses fell in regions 160-218 and 743-854. In the small 56-69-year group, the increase in depth fell short of significance, most likely because of low power. Epitopes outside the regions mutated in the B.1.351 and B.1.1.7 variants were reportedly recognized by nearly half of the unique spike-specific TCRs. Participants were mostly white British, with more females than males. The authors suggested clonal diversity may have been underestimated. After two AZD1222 doses, spike-specific TCR breadth and depth were significantly higher than at day 0 and than in MenACWY recipients.

The CDR3 regions of human TCRbeta chains were subjected to immunosequencing. From the authors' description of their analysis: Repertoire TCRs were checked for matches against a reference library of SARS-CoV-2-specific TCRs that had been generated using the MIRA antigen-specificity platform. Breadth was defined as the fraction of unique TCRs that were SARS-CoV-2-associated. Depth was defined as the fraction of total T cells that were SARS-CoV-2-associated. Using the MIRA data, each spike-specific TCR was mapped to the spike region that the TCR reacts to and placed in a CD4 or CD8 class. Log10-transformed breadth and depth values were compared by one-way ANOVA with Sidak's multiple comparisons tests. This immuneACCESS table, as held by TCRdb, lists in-frame sequences with V and J called but not all clones. Of the missing ones, under half trace to an unresolved V gene in checked studies; the others have no known cause. V, J and clone size reflect that table, while D and trimming were determined from the DNA. Here the sample has about 92,000 clones; roughly 93% occur a single time. Over 20% of the sample goes to the ten largest clones.

According to the study, the label for this sample's time point signals: baseline before first vaccination. Samples from vaccinated people were obtained from the UK trials COV001 and COV002, which included a single-blind randomized controlled phase 2/3 trial of AZD1222 (ChAdOx1 nCoV-19) in healthy adults. For TCRbeta chain sequencing, PBMC samples were collected from trial participants at day 0 and at day 28 after the second dose. From a lookup of the germline V gene, CDR1 and CDR2 are MNHEY and SVGAGI. Relative to germline, V is 8 bases shorter and J is 0 bases shorter, with 8 bases between their ends. Reading from cysteine to phenylalanine, the CDR3 counts 13 amino acids. The kept DNA is CDR3 alone, 39 bases in frame from the first base. Worth noting for this clone: Its cognate antigen has yet to be identified. Base qualities are not at hand, and no much larger clone is one base apart.

The source of this sequence is an adult in good health. Recombination joined TRBV6-5 with TRBJ1-5, with the D segment identity uncertain. The sample in question was peripheral blood, obtained on day 0 of AZD1222 vaccination. The sequence in DNA is TGTGCCAGCGGACTTTATAGCAATCAGCCCCAGCATTTT. Its coded protein is CASGLYSNQPQHF.